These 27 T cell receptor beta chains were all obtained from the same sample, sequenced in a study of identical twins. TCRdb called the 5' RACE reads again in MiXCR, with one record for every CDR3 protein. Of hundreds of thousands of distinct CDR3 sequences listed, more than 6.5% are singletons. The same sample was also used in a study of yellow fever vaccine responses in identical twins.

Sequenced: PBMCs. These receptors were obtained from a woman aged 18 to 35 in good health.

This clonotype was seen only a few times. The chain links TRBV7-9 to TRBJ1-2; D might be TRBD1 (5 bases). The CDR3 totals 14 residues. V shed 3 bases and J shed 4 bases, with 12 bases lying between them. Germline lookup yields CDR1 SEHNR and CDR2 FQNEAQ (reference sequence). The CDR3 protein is CASSFGGTIYGYTF. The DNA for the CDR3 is TGTGCCAGCAGCTTTGGGGGGACGATCTATGGCTACACCTTC.

CDR3: CASSSTGYGDYGYTF. The CDR3 nucleotides are TGTGCCAGCAGCTCTACAGGGTACGGGGACTATGGCTACACCTTC. V is TRBV7-8 and J is TRBJ1-2; a possible D gene is TRBD1 (6 bases). Per the germline V gene, CDR1 is SGHVS and CDR2 is FQNEAQ. This CDR3 is 15 amino acids long. V dropped 4 bases and J dropped 3 bases, with 15 bases sitting between them.

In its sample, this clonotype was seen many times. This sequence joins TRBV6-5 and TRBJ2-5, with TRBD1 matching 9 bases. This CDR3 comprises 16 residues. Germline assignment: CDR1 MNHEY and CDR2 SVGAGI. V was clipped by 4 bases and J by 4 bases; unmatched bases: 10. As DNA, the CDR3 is TGTGCCAGCAGTTTTCAATCCGGGACAGGGTCAGAGACCCAGTACTTC. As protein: CASSFQSGTGSETQYF.

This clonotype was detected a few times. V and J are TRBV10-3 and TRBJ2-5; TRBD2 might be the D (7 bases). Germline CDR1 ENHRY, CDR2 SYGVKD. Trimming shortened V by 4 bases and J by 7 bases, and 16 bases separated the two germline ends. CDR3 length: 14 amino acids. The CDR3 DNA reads TGTGCCATCAGTGTAGGGGGGGAAGTCTCGACCCAGTACTTC. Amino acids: CAISVGGEVSTQYF.

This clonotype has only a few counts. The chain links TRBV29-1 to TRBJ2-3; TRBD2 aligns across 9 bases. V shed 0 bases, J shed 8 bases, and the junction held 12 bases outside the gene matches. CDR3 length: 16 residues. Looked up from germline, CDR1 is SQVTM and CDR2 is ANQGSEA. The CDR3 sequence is CSVEDGLAGTSGTQYF. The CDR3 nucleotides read TGCAGCGTTGAAGATGGCCTAGCGGGGACGTCCGGTACGCAGTATTTT.

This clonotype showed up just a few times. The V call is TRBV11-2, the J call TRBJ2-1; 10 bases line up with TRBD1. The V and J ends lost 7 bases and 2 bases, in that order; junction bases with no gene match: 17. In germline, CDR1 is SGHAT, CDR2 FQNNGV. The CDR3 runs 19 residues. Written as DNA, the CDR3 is TGTGCCAGCACCTCACTCCAGGACCGGGACAGGGGACCCTACAATGAGCAGTTCTTC. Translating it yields CASTSLQDRDRGPYNEQFF.

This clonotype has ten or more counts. Here the CDR3 DNA reads TGTGCCAGCAGTTTTAAAAGCGGGAGAGGGAACGAGCAGTACTTC. It translates to CASSFKSGRGNEQYF. The chain combines TRBV12-3 or TRBV12-4 with TRBJ2-7; 8 nucleotides align to TRBD2. With V trimmed by 3 bases and J by 5 bases, 9 bases remained unmatched. The CDR3 is made up of 15 amino acids.

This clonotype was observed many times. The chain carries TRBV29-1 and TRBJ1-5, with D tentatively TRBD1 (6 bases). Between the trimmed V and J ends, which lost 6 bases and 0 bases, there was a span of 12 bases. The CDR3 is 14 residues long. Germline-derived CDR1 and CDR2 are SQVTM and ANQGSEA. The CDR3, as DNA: TGCAGCGTGGTAACAGGGAATAGCAATCAGCCCCAGCATTTT. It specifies CSVVTGNSNQPQHF.

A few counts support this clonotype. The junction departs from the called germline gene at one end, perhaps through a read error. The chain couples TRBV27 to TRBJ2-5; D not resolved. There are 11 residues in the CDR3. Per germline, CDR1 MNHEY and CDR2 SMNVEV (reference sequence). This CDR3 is CATSTGETQYF. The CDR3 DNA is TGTGCCACCAGTACTGGAGAGACCCAGTACTTC.

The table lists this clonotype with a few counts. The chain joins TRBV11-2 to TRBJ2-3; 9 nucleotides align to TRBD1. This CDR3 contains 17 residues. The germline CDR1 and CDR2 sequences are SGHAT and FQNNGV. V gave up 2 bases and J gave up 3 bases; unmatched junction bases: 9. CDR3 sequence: CASSLPGQGRLTDTQYF. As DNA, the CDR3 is TGTGCCAGCAGCTTACCTGGACAGGGGCGATTGACAGATACGCAGTATTTT.

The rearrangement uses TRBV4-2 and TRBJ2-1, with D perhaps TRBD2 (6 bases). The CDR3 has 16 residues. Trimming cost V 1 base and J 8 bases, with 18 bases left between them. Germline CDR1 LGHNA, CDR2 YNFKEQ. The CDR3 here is CASSQALGLASDEQFF. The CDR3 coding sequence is TGTGCCAGCAGCCAAGCTTTGGGGCTAGCTAGCGATGAGCAGTTCTTC.

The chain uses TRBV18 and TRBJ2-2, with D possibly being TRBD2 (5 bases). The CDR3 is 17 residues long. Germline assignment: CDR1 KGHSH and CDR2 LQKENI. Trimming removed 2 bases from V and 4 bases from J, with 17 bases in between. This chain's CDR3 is CASSPIPPGRSTGELFF. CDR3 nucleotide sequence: TGTGCCAGCTCACCAATACCCCCGGGGAGAAGCACCGGGGAGCTGTTTTTT.

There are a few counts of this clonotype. CDR3 sequence (DNA): TGTGCCAGCAGCCAAGACAGGGGAGCAACAGATACGCAGTATTTT. This encodes CASSQDRGATDTQYF. This sequence joins TRBV28 and TRBJ2-3; 8 nucleotides agree with TRBD1. Per germline, CDR1 MDHEN and CDR2 SYDVKM. CDR3 size: 15 residues. V shed 6 bases, J shed 3 bases, and the junction held 8 bases outside the gene matches. The full variable domain, with the rest looked up from reference TRBV28 and TRBJ2-3, is DVKVTQSSRYLVKRTGEKVFLECVQDMDHENMFWYRQDPGLGLRLIYFSYDVKMKEKGDIPEGYSVSREKKERFSLILESASTNQTSMYLCASSQDRGATDTQYFGPGTRLTVL.

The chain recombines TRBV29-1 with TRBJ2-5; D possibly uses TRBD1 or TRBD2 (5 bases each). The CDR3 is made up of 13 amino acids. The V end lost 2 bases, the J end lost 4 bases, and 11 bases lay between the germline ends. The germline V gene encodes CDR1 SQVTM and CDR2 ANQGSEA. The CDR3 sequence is CSVELEGSETQYF. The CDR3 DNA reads TGCAGCGTTGAACTCGAGGGGTCAGAGACCCAGTACTTC.

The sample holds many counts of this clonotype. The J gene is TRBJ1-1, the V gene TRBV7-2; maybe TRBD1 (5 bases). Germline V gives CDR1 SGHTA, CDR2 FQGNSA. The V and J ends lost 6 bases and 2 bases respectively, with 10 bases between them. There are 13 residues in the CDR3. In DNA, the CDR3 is TGTGCCAGCAGACAGGAGCAAAACACTGAAGCTTTCTTT. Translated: CASRQEQNTEAFF.

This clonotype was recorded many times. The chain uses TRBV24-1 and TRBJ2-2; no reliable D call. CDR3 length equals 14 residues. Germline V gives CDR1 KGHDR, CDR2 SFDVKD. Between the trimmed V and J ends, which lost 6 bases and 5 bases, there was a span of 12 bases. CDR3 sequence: CATSTLTVTGELFF. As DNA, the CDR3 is TGTGCCACCAGTACTCTGACTGTTACCGGGGAGCTGTTTTTT.

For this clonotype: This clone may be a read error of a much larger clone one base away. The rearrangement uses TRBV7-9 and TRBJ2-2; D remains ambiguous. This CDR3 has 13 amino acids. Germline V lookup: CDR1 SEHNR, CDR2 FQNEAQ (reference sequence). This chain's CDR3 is CVSSFDSHGELFF. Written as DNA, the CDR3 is TGTGTCAGCAGCTTTGACTCCCACGGGGAGCTGTTTTTT.

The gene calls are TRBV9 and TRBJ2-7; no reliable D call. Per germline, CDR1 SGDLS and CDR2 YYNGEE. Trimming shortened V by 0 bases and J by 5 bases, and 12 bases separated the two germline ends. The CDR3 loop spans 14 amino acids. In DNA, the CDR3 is TGTGCCAGCAGCGTAGGTGGATCCACCAACGAGCAGTACTTC. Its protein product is CASSVGGSTNEQYF. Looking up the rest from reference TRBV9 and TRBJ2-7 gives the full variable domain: DSGVTQTPKHLITATGQRVTLRCSPRSGDLSVYWYQQSLDQGLQFLIQYYNGEERAKGNILERFSAQQFPDLHSELNLSSLELGDSALYFCASSVGGSTNEQYFGPGTRLTVT.

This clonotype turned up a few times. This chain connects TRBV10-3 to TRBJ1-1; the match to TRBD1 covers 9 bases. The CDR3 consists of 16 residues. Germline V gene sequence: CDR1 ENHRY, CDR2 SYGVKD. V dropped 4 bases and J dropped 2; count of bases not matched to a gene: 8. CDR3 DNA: TGTGCCATCAGTGGGGGGACAGGGACGGGAAACACTGAAGCTTTCTTT. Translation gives CAISGGTGTGNTEAFF.

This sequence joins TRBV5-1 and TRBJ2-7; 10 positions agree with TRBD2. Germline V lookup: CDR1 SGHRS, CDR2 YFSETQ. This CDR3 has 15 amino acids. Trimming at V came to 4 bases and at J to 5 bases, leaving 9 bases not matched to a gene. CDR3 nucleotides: TGCGCCAGCAGCCCCCCGACTAGCGGGTCCGACGAGCAGTACTTC. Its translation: CASSPPTSGSDEQYF. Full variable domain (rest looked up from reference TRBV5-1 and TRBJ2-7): KAGVTQTPRYLIKTRGQQVTLSCSPISGHRSVSWYQQTPGQGLQFLFEYFSETQRNKGNFPGRFSGRQFSNSRSEMNVSTLELGDSALYLCASSPPTSGSDEQYFGPGTRLTVT.

The CDR3 is CASSYSRGPLSNTGELFF. CDR3 nucleotide sequence: TGTGCCAGCAGTTACTCTCGGGGGCCCCTTTCGAACACCGGGGAGCTGTTTTTT. V gene TRBV6-2 or TRBV6-3 combines with J gene TRBJ2-2; D might be TRBD1 or TRBD2, each matching 6 bases. Germline V gene lookup returns CDR1 MNHEY and CDR2 SVGEGT. Between the trimmed V and J ends, which lost 0 bases and 0 bases, there was a span of 14 bases. The CDR3 length is 18 residues.

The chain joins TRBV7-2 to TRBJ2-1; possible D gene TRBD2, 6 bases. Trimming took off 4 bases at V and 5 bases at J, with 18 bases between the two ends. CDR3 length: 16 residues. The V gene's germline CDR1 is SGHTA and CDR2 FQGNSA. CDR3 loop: CASSSRLGTQNNEQFF. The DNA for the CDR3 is TGTGCCAGCAGCTCCCGGTTGGGGACTCAAAACAATGAGCAGTTCTTC.

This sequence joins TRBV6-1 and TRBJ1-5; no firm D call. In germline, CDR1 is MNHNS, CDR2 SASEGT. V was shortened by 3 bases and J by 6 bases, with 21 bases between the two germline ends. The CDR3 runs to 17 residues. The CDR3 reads CASSDMGTQGYIQPQHF. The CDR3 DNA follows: TGTGCCAGCAGTGACATGGGCACCCAAGGGTATATTCAGCCCCAGCATTTT.

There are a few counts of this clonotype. The CDR3 here is CASSVYNWVGTGELFF. The CDR3 nucleotides are TGTGCCAGCAGCGTATACAACTGGGTGGGGACCGGGGAGCTGTTTTTT. This rearrangement joins TRBV9 to TRBJ2-2; D gene uncertain. The CDR3 spans 16 residues. V was trimmed by 1 base and J by 5 bases, leaving 15 bases between them. Germline values: CDR1 SGDLS, CDR2 YYNGEE.

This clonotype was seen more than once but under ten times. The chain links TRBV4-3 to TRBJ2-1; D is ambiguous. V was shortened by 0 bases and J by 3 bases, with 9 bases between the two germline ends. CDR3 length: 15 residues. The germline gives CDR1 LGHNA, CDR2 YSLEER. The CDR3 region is CASSQEESDYNEQFF. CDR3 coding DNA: TGCGCCAGCAGCCAAGAGGAGTCTGACTACAATGAGCAGTTCTTC.

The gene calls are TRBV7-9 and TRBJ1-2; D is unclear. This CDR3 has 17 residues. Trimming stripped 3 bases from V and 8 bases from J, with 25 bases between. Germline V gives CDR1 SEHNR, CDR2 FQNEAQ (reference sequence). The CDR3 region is CASSFSRTEYPTAGYTF. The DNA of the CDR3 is TGTGCCAGCAGCTTCTCAAGAACGGAATACCCCACTGCGGGCTACACCTTC.

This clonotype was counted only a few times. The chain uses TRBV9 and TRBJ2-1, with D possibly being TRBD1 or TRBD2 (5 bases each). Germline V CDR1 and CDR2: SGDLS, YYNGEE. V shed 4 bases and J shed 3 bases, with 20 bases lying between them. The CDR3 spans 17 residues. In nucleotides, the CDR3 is TGTGCCAGCAGCTCCCAGTCTTGGGGGAGTGTCTACAATGAGCAGTTCTTC. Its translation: CASSSQSWGSVYNEQFF.